This T cell receptor (beta chain) was recorded in a study of OX40 agonist ivuxolimab in advanced cancers. Study background: At doses from 0.01 to 10 mg/kg, patients were given intravenous ivuxolimab every 2 weeks.

A note on this clone: Its antigen remains unidentified.

Germline V lookup: CDR1 KGHSH, CDR2 LQKENI. The CDR3 sequence is 15 residues long. The V end lost 0 bases, the J end lost 2 bases, and 11 bases lay between the germline ends. The study's findings and limits: Not determined was the antigen specificity of the expanded peripheral T cells. There was clonal expansion of CD4+ and CD8+ blood T cells by week 6 at 0.1 to 3.0 mg/kg.

Blood specimens came from baseline, cycle 4 day 1, and cycle 7 day 1. Assay: immunoSEQ multiplex PCR; the TCRdb copy retains only in-frame clones and omits some. Among 50,000 to 70,000 clones listed, around four fifths were seen once. Sequenced here: CD4+ or CD8+ T cells sorted from blood, sampled in a trial of the OX40 agonist ivuxolimab. The chain employs TRBV18 and TRBJ2-7, with D unclear. The origin of this receptor is an adult with an advanced solid tumor such as melanoma, head and neck, liver or kidney cancer. The DNA of the CDR3 is TGTGCCAGCTCACCACCTGGGAAGGAAACCTACGAGCAGTACTTC. It encodes CASSPPGKETYEQYF.